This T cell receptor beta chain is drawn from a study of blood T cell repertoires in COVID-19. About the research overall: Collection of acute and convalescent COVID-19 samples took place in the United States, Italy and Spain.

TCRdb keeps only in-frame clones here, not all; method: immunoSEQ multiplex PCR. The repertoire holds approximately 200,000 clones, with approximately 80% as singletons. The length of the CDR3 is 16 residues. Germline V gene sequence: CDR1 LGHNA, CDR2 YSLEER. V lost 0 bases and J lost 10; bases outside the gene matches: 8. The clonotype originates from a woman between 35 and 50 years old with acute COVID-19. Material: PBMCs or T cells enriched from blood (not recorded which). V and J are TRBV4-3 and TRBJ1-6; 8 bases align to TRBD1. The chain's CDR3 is CASSQDSQGADSPLHF. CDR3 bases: TGCGCCAGCAGCCAAGACTCCCAGGGGGCAGACTCACCCCTCCACTTT.